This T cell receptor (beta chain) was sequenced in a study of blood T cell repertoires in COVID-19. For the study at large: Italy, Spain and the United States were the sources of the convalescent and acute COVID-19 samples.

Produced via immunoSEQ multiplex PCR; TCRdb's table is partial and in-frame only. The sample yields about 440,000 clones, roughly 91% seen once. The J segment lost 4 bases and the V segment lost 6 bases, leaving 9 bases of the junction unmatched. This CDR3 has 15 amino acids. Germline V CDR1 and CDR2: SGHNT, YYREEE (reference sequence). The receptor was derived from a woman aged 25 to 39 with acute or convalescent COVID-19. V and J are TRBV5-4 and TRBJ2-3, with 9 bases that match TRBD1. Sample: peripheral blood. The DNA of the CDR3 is TGTGCCAGCACCGGGGACAGGGACGGGGCAGATACGCAGTATTTT. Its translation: CASTGDRDGADTQYF. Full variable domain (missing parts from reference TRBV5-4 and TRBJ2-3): ETGVTQSPTHLIKTRGQQVTLRCSSQSGHNTVSWYQQALGQGPQFIFQYYREEENGRGNFPPRFSGLQFPNYSSELNVNALELDDSALYLCASTGDRDGADTQYFGPGTRLTVL.